This TCR beta chain comes out of a study of T-cell reconstitution after alpha-beta-depleted transplantation in children. Study-level results: Surviving recipient T cells and intrathymic progenitors accounted for some patients' high TCRbeta diversity at day 60. A year had passed since transplant, and T-cell counts and diversity by then came mostly from newly produced T cells. As was reported, about two months after transplant, alpha-beta T cells came from several hundred expanded graft clones.

This clonotype was detected ten times or more. Its antigen is undetermined. Unique molecular identifiers featured in how the TCRbeta library was prepared. TCRdb re-derived calls from the PCR reads in MiXCR, one entry per CDR3 protein. The repertoire has about 200,000 distinct CDR3 sequences, roughly 7% of them found once; the top ten carry approximately 6%. V lost 1 base, J lost 2 bases, and 13 bases stayed unmatched. Germline V gives CDR1 SGHAT, CDR2 FQNNGV. The CDR3 is 18 residues long. V is TRBV11-2 and J is TRBJ2-5, with 7 positions matching TRBD2. The receptor was isolated from a boy between 2 and 10 years old with acute lymphoblastic leukemia, due to receive a stem cell transplant. The sample was PBMCs, taken before TCRalphabeta/CD19-depleted stem cell transplant. The CDR3 DNA is TGTGCCAGCAGCTTAGGATTGTTCGCTAGCGGTATTCAAGAGACCCAGTACTTC. Its translation is CASSLGLFASGIQETQYF.